This TCR beta chain was profiled in a study of blood T cell repertoires in COVID-19. Across the study: From T cells, B-cell-depleted T cells, or PBMCs came the material, which was cDNA or gDNA.

This CDR3 comprises 16 residues. Original data processing: Scientists estimated how many nucleated cells there were by amplifying reference gene primers. Sequenced by immunoSEQ multiplex PCR; TCRdb stores in-frame clones only, minus some. V, J and clone size were drawn from that table, and D and trimming were deduced from the DNA. The table shows some 140,000 clones, with 87% occurring only once. The V and J genes are TRBV21-1 and TRBJ2-3; the table's TRBD2 call for D was not verified on the DNA. TRBV21-1 is annotated as a pseudogene. Sequencing was performed on peripheral blood. The receptor comes from a man aged 45 to 65 with active COVID-19. The CDR3 loop reads CASKAGGRHSTDTQYF. In DNA form, the CDR3 reads TGTGCCAGCAAGGCGGGGGGACGACATAGCACAGATACGCAGTATTTT.